Listed below are T cell receptor beta chains from one sample, sequenced in a study of molecular identifiers for immune sequencing clone quantification. TCRdb fed the PCR reads into MiXCR, producing one record per CDR3 protein. Found here are 45,000 to 55,000 distinct CDR3 sequences, just over 35% of them singletons; the top ten hold 3% to 4%. Sample: naive CD8+ T cells from blood, with Jurkat cell RNA spiked in. These receptors came from a human donor in good health. Some libraries in this study had Jurkat cell RNA spiked in. The CDR3 runs from the conserved cysteine through the conserved F or W. A D gene is named only where the DNA matches it firmly. Clone size is stated in some rows and not others, as once, few, many or a class when expanded.

NA	NA	TRBV7-4	TRBJ1-1	CASSLRSLGKAFF	TGTGCCAGCAGCTTACGTTCATTGGGGAAAGCTTTCTTT
NA	few	TRBV11-2	TRBJ1-4	CASSLTEKLFF	TGTGCCAGCAGCTTAACTGAAAAACTGTTTTTT
TRBD2	many	TRBV20-1	TRBJ2-7	CSAPTSGVYEQYF	TGCAGTGCTCCGACTAGCGGGGTTTACGAGCAGTACTTC
TRBD1	NA	TRBV5-6	TRBJ2-2	CASTWGTANTGELFF	TGTGCCAGCACCTGGGGGACAGCGAACACCGGGGAGCTGTTTTTT
NA	few	TRBV11-2	TRBJ2-7	CASSLDDSAYEQYF	TGTGCCAGCAGCTTAGATGACAGTGCCTACGAGCAGTACTTC
TRBD1	NA	TRBV20-1	TRBJ2-4	CSARLDREWGKNIQYF	TGCAGTGCTAGATTAGACAGGGAATGGGGGAAAAACATTCAGTACTTC
TRBD1	many	TRBV6-6	TRBJ1-4	CASIKGRGSEKLFF	TGTGCCAGCATTAAGGGCAGGGGGTCTGAAAAACTGTTTTTT
TRBD2	once	TRBV20-1	TRBJ2-3	CSAVATSGRWPPDTQYF	TGCAGTGCCGTCGCCACTAGCGGTCGATGGCCACCAGATACGCAGTATTTT
NA	many	TRBV4-1	TRBJ2-1	CASSQKELGKQFF	TGCGCCAGCAGCCAAAAAGAACTTGGGAAGCAGTTCTTC
TRBD1	NA	TRBV2	TRBJ1-4	CASSQGAREKLFF	TGTGCCAGCAGCCAGGGGGCGAGGGAAAAACTGTTTTTT
TRBD2	many	TRBV28	TRBJ2-7	CASSLASGTYEQYF	TGTGCCAGCAGTTTGGCTAGCGGGACTTACGAGCAGTACTTC
TRBD2	NA	TRBV7-6	TRBJ2-7	CACSPTSVPSYEQYF	TGTGCCTGCAGCCCCACTAGCGTCCCCTCCTACGAGCAGTACTTC
NA	many	TRBV4-3	TRBJ1-5	CASSQVQGDQPQHF	TGCGCCAGCAGCCAAGTACAGGGAGATCAGCCCCAGCATTTT
TRBD2	many	TRBV28	TRBJ2-3	CASSFTSGSKADTQYF	TGTGCCAGCAGTTTCACCAGCGGGAGTAAGGCAGATACGCAGTATTTT
NA	NA	TRBV7-2	TRBJ1-1	CASSPKEGLNTEAFF	TGTGCCAGCAGCCCGAAGGAGGGGTTGAACACTGAAGCTTTCTTT
NA	NA	TRBV5-6	TRBJ2-5	CASSHDSQETQYF	TGTGCCAGCAGCCACGACAGCCAAGAGACCCAGTACTTC
NA	many	TRBV19	TRBJ1-5	CASSSSGPVPRYQPQHF	TGTGCCAGTAGCAGTTCCGGTCCGGTCCCTAGGTATCAGCCCCAGCATTTT
TRBD2	NA	TRBV15	TRBJ2-7	CATSRERTSCYEQYF	TGTGCCACCAGCAGAGAAAGGACTAGCTGCTACGAGCAGTACTTC
NA	NA	TRBV6-6	TRBJ1-5	CASSLPCNQPQHF	TGTGCCAGCAGTCTTCCATGCAATCAGCCCCAGCATTTT
NA	few	TRBV28	TRBJ2-2	CASSYRTVTGELFF	TGTGCCAGCAGTTATAGGACGGTAACCGGGGAGCTGTTTTTT
NA	medium-sized	TRBV28	TRBJ1-5	CASSTPDVGVLMSQHF	TGTGCCAGCAGTACCCCGGATGTCGGCGTCCTGATGTCCCAGCATTTT
TRBD1	many	TRBV5-6	TRBJ2-4	CASSYWTGGRHF	TGTGCCAGCAGTTATTGGACAGGGGGCAGGCACTTC
NA	many	TRBV6-2/TRBV6-3	TRBJ1-1	CATVAGYTEAFF	TGTGCCACCGTCGCAGGGTACACTGAAGCTTTCTTT
TRBD1	NA	TRBV6-5	TRBJ1-3	CASSFDRGRGNTIYF	TGTGCCAGCAGTTTCGACAGGGGCAGGGGAAACACCATATATTTT
NA	NA	TRBV20-1	TRBJ2-7	CSARDASSYEQYF	TGCAGTGCTAGAGATGCGAGTTCCTACGAGCAGTACTTC
NA	NA	TRBV19	TRBJ1-1	CARTPGPMNTEAFF	TGTGCCCGTACCCCCGGGCCAATGAACACTGAAGCTTTCTTT